A selection of T cell receptor beta chains follows, all from one sample in a study of blood T cell repertoires in COVID-19. The method was immunoSEQ multiplex PCR; TCRdb's version includes in-frame clones alone and lacks a portion of them. The sample has roughly 150,000 clones; 85% to 90% are singletons. The sequenced sample consisted of peripheral blood. The receptors were sampled from a middle-aged woman with acute or convalescent COVID-19. Both conserved end residues are part of each CDR3. A D gene is named only where the DNA matches it firmly. Expanded clones get a size class; other rows say once, few or many, or leave the size out.

>TRBJ2-3|.|TRBV9|TRBD2
TGTGCCAGCAGCGTAAGTACTAGCGGGACAGATACGCAGTATTTT
CASSVSTSGTDTQYF
>TRBJ2-5|.|TRBV7-9|.
TGTGCCAGCAGCAACATCGCAGGGATAGAGACCCAGTACTTC
CASSNIAGIETQYF
>TRBJ2-5|.|TRBV28|TRBD1
TGTGCCAGCAGCAGGGGGCCAGAGACCCAGTACTTC
CASSRGPETQYF
>TRBJ2-3|.|TRBV16|.
TGTGCCAGCAGCTCCGGGACTAGCACAGATACGCAGTATTTT
CASSSGTSTDTQYF
>TRBJ1-2|.|TRBV24-1|TRBD1
TGTGCCACCAGTGACCCAGGGGGCGGGGATGGCTACACCTTC
CATSDPGGGDGYTF
>TRBJ1-4|.|TRBV28|TRBD1
TGTGCCAGCAGTAACAGGGGCGGAAAACTGTTTTTT
CASSNRGGKLFF
>TRBJ1-2|.|TRBV7-6|TRBD1
TGTGCCAGCAGCTTAGAGGACAGGGGCTATGGCTACACCTTC
CASSLEDRGYGYTF
>TRBJ1-5|.|TRBV7-9|.
TGTGCCAGCAGCCAGTTCGGCAATCAGCCCCAGCATTTT
CASSQFGNQPQHF
>TRBJ1-1|.|TRBV19|.
TGTGCCAGTACCGATACCCCGTCAGTCAACACCATGAACACTGAAGCTTTCTTT
CASTDTPSVNTMNTEAFF
>TRBJ2-5|once|TRBV30|.
TGTGCCTGGGACTTAGCTCGGGAGACCCAGTACTTC
CAWDLARETQYF
>TRBJ1-1|once|TRBV20-1|.
TGCAGTGCTAGAGATCTTACTGAAGCTTTCTTT
CSARDLTEAFF
>TRBJ2-7|once|TRBV4-1|TRBD1
TGCGCCAGCAGCAGAACGGGACAGGTACTCTACGACGAGCAGTACTTC
CASSRTGQVLYDEQYF
>TRBJ1-1|.|TRBV7-9|.
TGTGCCAGCAGCCATGCCGTAAGGGGAACTGAAGCTTTCTTT
CASSHAVRGTEAFF
>TRBJ1-6|.|TRBV18|.
TGTGCCAGCTCACCACCGGTGGGGGCCAAGTCACCCCTCCACTTT
CASSPPVGAKSPLHF
>TRBJ1-3|.|TRBV4-1|.
TGCGCCAGCAGCCAAGCGGCAGGGATGGGAAACACCATATATTTT
CASSQAAGMGNTIYF
>TRBJ2-1|once|TRBV3-1/TRBV3-2|.
TGTGCCAGCGGAAGGGGGCGCGGGGCTGAGCAGTTCTTC
CASGRGRGAEQFF